The 20 T cell receptor beta chains below all came from one sample that was sequenced in a study of cytomegalovirus exposure and HLA in healthy donors. It was with 60 Vbeta and 13 Jbeta primers that the PCR ran. The repertoire was sequenced with immunoSEQ multiplex PCR; TCRdb's copy has only in-frame clones and lacks some. This sample has 150,000 to 200,000 clones; roughly 87% occur once, and the top ten carry about 0.23%. Sequencing was carried out using PBMCs. The receptors here all came from a girl less than two years old in good health and CMV-seronegative.

The chain uses TRBV4-1 and TRBJ2-5, with 12 bases that match TRBD2. J gave up 10 bases and V 5 bases, and 20 bases lay outside the gene matches. The CDR3 covers 18 residues. Germline assignment: CDR1 MGHRA and CDR2 YSYEKL. In DNA form, the CDR3 reads TGCGCCAGCAGCGACCGGACTAGCGGGGTTGCTTCGGGGGGGGTCCAGTACTTC. Protein: CASSDRTSGVASGGVQYF.

The gene calls are TRBV7-9 and TRBJ2-7; D possibly corresponds to TRBD1 (6 bases). Germline CDR1 is SEHNR and CDR2 is FQNEAQ (reference sequence). CDR3 length: 13 amino acids. The V end lost 3 bases, the J end lost 2 bases, and 8 bases lay between the germline ends. The CDR3 loop reads CASSLRGTYEQYF. DNA of the CDR3: TGTGCCAGCAGCTTGAGGGGGACCTACGAGCAGTACTTC.

The genes are TRBV7-2 and TRBJ2-2, with 8 nucleotides matching TRBD2. Trimming took 5 bases from V and 3 from J; bases not matched to a gene: 11. The CDR3 loop spans 17 amino acids. The germline gives CDR1 SGHTA, CDR2 FQGNSA. CDR3 sequence: CASSPRVAGLDTGELFF. CDR3 DNA sequence: TGTGCCAGCAGCCCTCGAGTAGCGGGACTCGACACCGGGGAGCTGTTTTTT.

The V and J genes are TRBV11-2 and TRBJ2-3; D remains unclear. Germline CDR1 is SGHAT and CDR2 is FQNNGV. The CDR3 consists of 15 residues. Trimming took off 0 bases at V and 2 bases at J, with 9 bases between the two ends. CDR3 amino acids: CASSLEGSYTDTQYF. In nucleotides, the CDR3 is TGTGCCAGCAGCTTAGAGGGCTCCTACACAGATACGCAGTATTTT. The full variable domain, with the rest looked up from reference TRBV11-2 and TRBJ2-3, is EAGVAQSPRYKIIEKRQSVAFWCNPISGHATLYWYQQILGQGPKLLIQFQNNGVVDDSQLPKDRFSAERLKGVDSTLKIQPAKLEDSAVYLCASSLEGSYTDTQYFGPGTRLTVL.

The CDR3: CASSLLMVSSPLHF. The DNA of the CDR3 is TGTGCCAGCAGCTTACTCATGGTTAGTTCACCCCTCCACTTT. This sequence joins TRBV27 and TRBJ1-6; D uncertain. The germline V and J ends were trimmed by 6 bases and 9 bases, with 15 bases remaining between them. Germline values: CDR1 MNHEY, CDR2 SMNVEV (reference sequence). The CDR3 has 14 residues.

To note about this clone: The same CDR3 also results from other DNA sequences found in this sample. The chain links TRBV27 to TRBJ2-6; D possibly corresponds to TRBD2 (6 bases). CDR1 is MNHEY and CDR2 is SMNVEV in the germline V gene (reference sequence). The germline V and J ends were trimmed by 5 bases and 0 bases, with 20 bases remaining between them. The CDR3 is 19 residues long. The CDR3 DNA follows: TGTGCCAGCAGTCCGCGGGGTAAGGTGGTAGGCTCTGGGGCCAACGTCCTGACTTTC. This codes for CASSPRGKVVGSGANVLTF.

The count of this clone is one. This chain uses TRBV7-9 with TRBJ2-7; 8 positions match TRBD1. Germline assignment: CDR1 SEHNR and CDR2 FQNEAQ (reference sequence). After removal of 5 bases from V and 6 bases from J, the junction contained 12 bases not matched to a gene. The CDR3 spans 15 residues. The CDR3 spells CASSPRDRGWREQYF. The CDR3 nucleotides are TGTGCCAGCAGCCCAAGAGACAGGGGATGGCGCGAGCAGTACTTC.

The count of this clone is one. The V and J genes are TRBV19 and TRBJ1-1; 9 bases line up with TRBD1. CDR3 length: 12 residues. The germline CDR1 and CDR2 sequences are LNHDA and SQIVND (reference sequence). The V and J ends lost 6 bases and 11 bases, in that order; junction bases with no gene match: 7. CDR3: CASRDRGGGAFF. The CDR3 nucleotides are TGTGCCAGTAGGGACAGGGGAGGTGGGGCTTTCTTT.

The rearrangement links TRBV19 to TRBJ2-5, with D unclear. V was clipped by 3 bases and J by 2 bases, with 13 bases between them. The CDR3 spans 15 residues. The germline V gene encodes CDR1 LNHDA and CDR2 SQIVND (reference sequence). CDR3 DNA sequence: TGTGCCAGTAGTATTAATTTACTACGGCAAGAGACCCAGTACTTC. Encoded protein: CASSINLLRQETQYF.

This clone was counted a single time. The J gene is TRBJ2-2, the V gene TRBV10-1; TRBD2 might be the D (6 bases). Trimming took 0 bases from V and 0 from J, leaving 14 bases between them. Germline V gene sequence: CDR1 WNHNN, CDR2 SYGVQD (reference sequence). The CDR3 loop spans 18 amino acids. The CDR3 nucleotides are TGCGCCAGCAGTGAGTCTAGCGTCGGGGGAACGAACACCGGGGAGCTGTTTTTT. It yields the protein CASSESSVGGTNTGELFF.

V gene TRBV5-1 combines with J gene TRBJ2-1; TRBD2 is a possible D gene (6 bases). Germline V lookup: CDR1 SGHRS, CDR2 YFSETQ. Between the trimmed V and J ends, which lost 0 bases and 7 bases, there was a span of 11 bases. CDR3 size: 14 residues. CDR3 DNA sequence: TGCGCCAGCAGCTTGGAAGGGGCGGGGAATGAGCAGTTCTTC. It codes for CASSLEGAGNEQFF. Combining the CDR3 with reference TRBV5-1 and TRBJ2-1 gives the whole variable domain KAGVTQTPRYLIKTRGQQVTLSCSPISGHRSVSWYQQTPGQGLQFLFEYFSETQRNKGNFPGRFSGRQFSNSRSEMNVSTLELGDSALYLCASSLEGAGNEQFFGPGTRLTVL.

The chain combines TRBV4-1 with TRBJ2-5; D unresolved. V dropped 4 bases and J dropped 2 bases, with 8 bases sitting between them. CDR3 length: 13 residues. From germline, CDR1 is MGHRA and CDR2 YSYEKL. CDR3 bases: TGCGCCAGCAGCCCTAGACGACAAGAGACCCAGTACTTC. It is translated as CASSPRRQETQYF.

The chain couples TRBV12-5 to TRBJ1-1; D is ambiguous. Germline-derived CDR1 and CDR2 are LGHNT and FRNRAP. The V end was cut by 6 bases, the J end by 1 base, with 15 bases between. This CDR3 spans 15 amino acids. CDR3 loop: CASGRRRGPNTEAFF. CDR3 nucleotide sequence: TGTGCTAGTGGGAGACGTCGCGGGCCGAACACTGAAGCTTTCTTT.

The rearrangement links TRBV6-5 to TRBJ1-2; a possible D gene is TRBD1 (5 bases). The CDR3 loop spans 11 amino acids. Deletions cut 7 bases from V and 8 bases from J, with 11 bases between. Germline-derived CDR1 and CDR2 are MNHEY and SVGAGI. CDR3 loop: CASKDGGGYTF. The DNA for the CDR3 is TGTGCCAGCAAAGACGGGGGAGGCTACACCTTC.

The chain couples TRBV4-1 to TRBJ1-1; 7 bases are a match to TRBD1. The CDR3 has 16 residues. Unmatched junction bases numbered 11, after V lost 3 bases and J lost 4 bases. Germline CDR1 and CDR2: MGHRA and YSYEKL. The CDR3 bases are TGCGCCAGCAGCCAGGCCCTCAAAACAGGGGTCACTGAAGCTTTCTTT. This sequence encodes CASSQALKTGVTEAFF.

The V call is TRBV19, the J call TRBJ1-1, with 8 bases aligning to TRBD1. Trimming took 8 bases from V and 5 from J; bases not matched to a gene: 10. Germline V gene sequence: CDR1 LNHDA, CDR2 SQIVND (reference sequence). The CDR3 loop spans 14 amino acids. This chain's CDR3 is CASLWDRSATEAFF. The CDR3 DNA reads as TGTGCCAGTCTCTGGGACAGGTCTGCGACTGAAGCTTTCTTT.

This sequence joins TRBV4-1 and TRBJ2-5; 7 bases match TRBD2. V shed 1 base, J shed 1 base, and the junction held 6 bases outside the gene matches. Germline V gives CDR1 MGHRA, CDR2 YSYEKL. This CDR3 contains 16 residues. For the CDR3, the DNA is TGCGCCAGCAGCCAAGGGACTAGTCCTATCCAAGAGACCCAGTACTTC. Protein product: CASSQGTSPIQETQYF.

The rearrangement joins TRBV30 to TRBJ1-5, with 8 positions matching TRBD1. The CDR3 covers 15 residues. V lost 2 bases to trimming and J lost 4 bases; unmatched junction nucleotides: 7. Germline V lookup: CDR1 GTSNPN, CDR2 SVGIG (reference sequence). CDR3 protein: CAWSQRDRLNQPQHF. The CDR3 bases are TGTGCCTGGAGTCAAAGGGACAGGCTTAATCAGCCCCAGCATTTT.

The table lists this clone with a count of one. A read error may account for a junction end that differs from germline. The CDR3: CASSPTSGGASETQYF. The CDR3 coding sequence is TGTGCTAGCAGCCCCACTAGCGGGGGGGCTTCGGAGACCCAGTACTTC. This rearrangement joins TRBV7-7 to TRBJ2-5; TRBD2 matches 13 bases. Germline V gene data show CDR1 as SSHAT and CDR2 as FNYEAQ (reference sequence). The CDR3 consists of 16 residues.

This clone was counted once. The rearrangement uses TRBV5-4 and TRBJ2-7, with D perhaps matching TRBD1 (6 bases). V was cut by 4 bases and J by 5 bases, with 10 bases left in between. The CDR3 has 12 residues. Germline assignment: CDR1 SGHNT and CDR2 YYREEE (reference sequence). CDR3 loop: CASSTGQNEQYF. In nucleotides, the CDR3 is TGTGCCAGCAGCACCGGACAGAACGAGCAGTACTTC.